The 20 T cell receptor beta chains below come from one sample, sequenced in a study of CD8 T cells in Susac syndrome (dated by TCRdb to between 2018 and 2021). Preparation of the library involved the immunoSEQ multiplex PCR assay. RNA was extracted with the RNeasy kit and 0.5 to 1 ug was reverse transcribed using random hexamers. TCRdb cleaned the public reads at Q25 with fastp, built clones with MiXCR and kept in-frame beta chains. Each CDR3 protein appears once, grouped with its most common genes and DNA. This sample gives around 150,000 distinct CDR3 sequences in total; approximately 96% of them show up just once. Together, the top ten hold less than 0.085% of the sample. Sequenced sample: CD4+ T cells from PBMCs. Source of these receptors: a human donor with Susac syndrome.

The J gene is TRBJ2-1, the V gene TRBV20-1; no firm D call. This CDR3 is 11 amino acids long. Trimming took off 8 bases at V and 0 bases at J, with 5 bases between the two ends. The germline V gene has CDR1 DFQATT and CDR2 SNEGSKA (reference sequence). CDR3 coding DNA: TGCAGTCCCACCTCCTACAATGAGCAGTTCTTC. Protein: CSPTSYNEQFF.

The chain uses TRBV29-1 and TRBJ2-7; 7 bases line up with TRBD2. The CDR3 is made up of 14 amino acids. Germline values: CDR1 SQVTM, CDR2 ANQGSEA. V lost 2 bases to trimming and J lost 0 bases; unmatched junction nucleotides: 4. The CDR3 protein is CSVENRTSSYEQYF. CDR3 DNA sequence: TGCAGCGTTGAAAATCGGACTAGCTCCTACGAGCAGTACTTC.

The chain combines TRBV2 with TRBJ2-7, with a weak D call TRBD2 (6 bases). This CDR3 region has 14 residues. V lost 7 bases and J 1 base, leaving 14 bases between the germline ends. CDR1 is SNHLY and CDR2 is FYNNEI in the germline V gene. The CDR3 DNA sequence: TGTGCCAGCATGCGCGGGACGGAATCCTACGAGCAGTACTTC. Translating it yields CASMRGTESYEQYF.

The CDR3 spells CATSVDKREGYF. CDR3 DNA: TGTGCCACCAGTGTAGACAAAAGGGAGGGGTACTTC. V gene TRBV24-1 combines with J gene TRBJ2-5; TRBD2 aligns across 7 bases. Germline V gene sequence: CDR1 KGHDR, CDR2 SFDVKD. This CDR3 is 12 amino acids long. The V segment lost 5 bases and the J segment 13 bases; nucleotides outside the gene matches: 9.

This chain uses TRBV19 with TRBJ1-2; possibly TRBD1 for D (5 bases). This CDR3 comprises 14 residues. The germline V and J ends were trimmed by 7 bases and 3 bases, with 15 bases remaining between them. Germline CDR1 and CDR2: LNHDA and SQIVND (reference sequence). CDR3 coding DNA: TGTGCCAGTATCGGCCGGGGACTGGACTATGGCTACACCTTC. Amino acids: CASIGRGLDYGYTF.

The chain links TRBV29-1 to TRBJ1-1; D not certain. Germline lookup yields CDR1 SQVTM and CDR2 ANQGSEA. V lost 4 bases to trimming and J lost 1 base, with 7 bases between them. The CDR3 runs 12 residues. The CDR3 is CSVGSGNTEAFF. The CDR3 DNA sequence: TGCAGCGTTGGTTCTGGGAACACTGAAGCTTTCTTT.

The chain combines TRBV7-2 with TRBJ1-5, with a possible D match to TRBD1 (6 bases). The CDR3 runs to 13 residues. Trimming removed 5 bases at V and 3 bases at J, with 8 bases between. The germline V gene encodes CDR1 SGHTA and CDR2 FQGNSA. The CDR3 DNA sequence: TGTGCCAGCAGCGGACAGAACAATCAGCCCCAGCATTTT. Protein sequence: CASSGQNNQPQHF.

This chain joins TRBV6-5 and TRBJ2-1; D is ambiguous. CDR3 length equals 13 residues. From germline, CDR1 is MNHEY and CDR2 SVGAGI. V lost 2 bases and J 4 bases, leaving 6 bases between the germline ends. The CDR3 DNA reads TGTGCCAGCAGTTACCCAACTTACAATGAGCAGTTCTTC. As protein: CASSYPTYNEQFF.

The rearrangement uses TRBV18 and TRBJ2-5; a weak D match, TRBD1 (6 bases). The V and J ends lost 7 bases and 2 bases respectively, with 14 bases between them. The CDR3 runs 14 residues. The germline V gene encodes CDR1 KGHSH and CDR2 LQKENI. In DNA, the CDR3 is TGTGCCAGCTTCCAGGACAGAATACAAGAGACCCAGTACTTC. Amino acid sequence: CASFQDRIQETQYF.

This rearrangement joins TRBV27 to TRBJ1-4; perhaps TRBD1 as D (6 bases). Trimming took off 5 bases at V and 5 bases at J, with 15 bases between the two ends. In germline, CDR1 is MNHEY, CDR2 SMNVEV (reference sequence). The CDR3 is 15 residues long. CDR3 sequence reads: CASSTQGRGNEKLFF. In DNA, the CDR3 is TGTGCCAGCAGTACCCAGGGGCGGGGGAATGAAAAACTGTTTTTT.

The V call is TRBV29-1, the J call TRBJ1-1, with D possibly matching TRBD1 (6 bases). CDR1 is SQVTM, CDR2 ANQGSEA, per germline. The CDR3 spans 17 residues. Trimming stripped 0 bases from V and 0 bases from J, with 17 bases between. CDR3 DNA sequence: TGCAGCGTTGAAGATTTCTGGGGGAGGGGGATGAACACTGAAGCTTTCTTT. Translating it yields CSVEDFWGRGMNTEAFF. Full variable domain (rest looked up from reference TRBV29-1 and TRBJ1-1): SAVISQKPSRDICQRGTSLTIQCQVDSQVTMMFWYRQQPGQSLTLIATANQGSEATYESGFVIDKFPISRPNLTFSTLTVSNMSPEDSSIYLCSVEDFWGRGMNTEAFFGQGTRLTVV.

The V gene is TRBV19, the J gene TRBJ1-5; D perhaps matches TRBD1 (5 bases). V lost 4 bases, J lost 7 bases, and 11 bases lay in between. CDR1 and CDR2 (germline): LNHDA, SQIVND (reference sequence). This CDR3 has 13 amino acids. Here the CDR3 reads CASSSRVVQPQHF. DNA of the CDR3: TGTGCCAGTAGTAGCAGGGTGGTACAGCCCCAGCATTTT.

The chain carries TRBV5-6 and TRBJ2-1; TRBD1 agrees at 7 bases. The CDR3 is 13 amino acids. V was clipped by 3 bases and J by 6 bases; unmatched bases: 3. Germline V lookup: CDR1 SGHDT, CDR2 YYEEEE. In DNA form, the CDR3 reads TGTGCCAGCAGCTGGGGGACAGTCAATGAGCAGTTCTTC. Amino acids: CASSWGTVNEQFF.

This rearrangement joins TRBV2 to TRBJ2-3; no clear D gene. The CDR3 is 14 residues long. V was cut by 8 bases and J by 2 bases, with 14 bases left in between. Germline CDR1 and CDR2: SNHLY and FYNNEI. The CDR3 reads CASRPLRNTDTQYF. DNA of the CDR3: TGTGCCAGCCGCCCGCTCCGTAACACAGATACGCAGTATTTT.

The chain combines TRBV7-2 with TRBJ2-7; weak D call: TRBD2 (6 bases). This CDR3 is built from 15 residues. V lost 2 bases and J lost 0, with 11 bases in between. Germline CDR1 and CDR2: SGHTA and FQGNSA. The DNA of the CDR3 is TGTGCCAGCAGCTTAACCGCGGGACCCTCCTACGAGCAGTACTTC. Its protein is CASSLTAGPSYEQYF.

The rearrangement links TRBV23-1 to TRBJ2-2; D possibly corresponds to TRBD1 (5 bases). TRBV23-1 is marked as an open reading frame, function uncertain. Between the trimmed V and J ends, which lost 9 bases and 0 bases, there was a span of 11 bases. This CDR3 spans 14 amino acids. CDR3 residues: CARIGVTNTGELFF. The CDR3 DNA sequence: TGCGCCAGGATAGGGGTCACGAACACCGGGGAGCTGTTTTTT.

The DNA of the CDR3 is TGCAGTGCAAAAACTAGCGGGGGGGCAGGTGAGCAGTTCTTC. It translates to CSAKTSGGAGEQFF. The chain links TRBV20-1 to TRBJ2-1; the match to TRBD2 covers 13 bases. CDR1 and CDR2 (germline): DFQATT, SNEGSKA (reference sequence). CDR3 length equals 14 residues. Trimming at V came to 6 bases and at J to 9 bases, leaving 8 bases not matched to a gene.

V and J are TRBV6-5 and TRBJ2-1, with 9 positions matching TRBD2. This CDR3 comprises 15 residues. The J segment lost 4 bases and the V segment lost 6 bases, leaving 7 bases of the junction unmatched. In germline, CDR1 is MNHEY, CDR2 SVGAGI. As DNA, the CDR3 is TGTGCCAGCAGGGCAAGGCGGGGGGGTTACAATGAGCAGTTCTTC. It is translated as CASRARRGGYNEQFF.

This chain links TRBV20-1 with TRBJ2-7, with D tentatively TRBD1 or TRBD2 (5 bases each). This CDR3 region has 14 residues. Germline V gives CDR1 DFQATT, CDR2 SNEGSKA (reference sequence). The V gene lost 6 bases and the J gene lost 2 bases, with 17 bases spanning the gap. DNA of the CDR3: TGCAGTGCATGGGACCCCCAAAGCACCTACGAGCAGTACTTC. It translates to CSAWDPQSTYEQYF.

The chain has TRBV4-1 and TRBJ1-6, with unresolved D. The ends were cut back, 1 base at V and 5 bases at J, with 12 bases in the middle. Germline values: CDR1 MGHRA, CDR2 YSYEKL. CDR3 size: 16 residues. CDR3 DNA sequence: TGCGCCAGCAGCCAAGGGCGGCCTCTAGATAATTCACCCCTCCACTTT. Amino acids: CASSQGRPLDNSPLHF.